Sequencing of this TCR beta chain was carried out in a study of blood T cells in healthy people across ages. Sample-barcoded 5' priming and a J-beta primer mix drove a second PCR of 7 to 11 cycles. TCRdb reprocessed the 5' RACE reads via MiXCR and lists one record per CDR3 protein. This sample has 710,000 or so distinct CDR3 sequences; about a third occur once, and the top ten carry roughly 14%. Per germline, CDR1 MNHNY and CDR2 SVGAGI (reference sequence). The V gene end was trimmed by 0 bases and the J gene end by 2 bases; junction bases not matched to a gene: 7. This CDR3 has 17 residues. The sample holds many counts of this clonotype.

This sequence was found in an elderly woman in good health. Sequencing was carried out using blood. The chain employs TRBV6-6 and TRBJ2-3, with 8 positions matching TRBD2. The CDR3 protein is CASSYSPRGGFTDTQYF. The CDR3 DNA reads as TGTGCCAGCAGTTACTCTCCTCGCGGGGGGTTCACAGATACGCAGTATTTT.